These 20 T cell receptor beta chains were sequenced from one sample in a study of cytomegalovirus exposure and HLA in healthy donors. The PCR used 60 Vbeta and 13 Jbeta primers. Profiled with immunoSEQ multiplex PCR; TCRdb holds only in-frame clones, not every one. The ten top clones account for approximately 5%, within a sample of some 76,000 clones. The sequenced material came from PBMCs. These receptors originate from a man between 40 and 49 years old in good health and CMV-seronegative.

The chain employs TRBV4-2 and TRBJ1-2; 10 bases line up with TRBD1. The CDR3 extends over 12 amino acids. Germline CDR1 and CDR2: LGHNA and YNFKEQ. With V trimmed by 10 bases and J by 8 bases, 7 bases remained unmatched. The CDR3 sequence is CATRTGGGGYTF. As DNA, the CDR3 is TGTGCCACTCGGACAGGGGGAGGAGGCTACACCTTC.

J is TRBJ1-5 and V is TRBV27; the D is unclear. Germline assignment: CDR1 MNHEY and CDR2 SMNVEV (reference sequence). The V gene lost 2 bases and the J gene lost 7 bases, with 9 bases spanning the gap. CDR3 length: 13 amino acids. In DNA form, the CDR3 reads TGTGCCAGCAGTTTAAATTTAGTGCAGCCCCAGCATTTT. Translating gives CASSLNLVQPQHF.

The gene calls are TRBV30 and TRBJ2-3, with D hard to call. The germline gives CDR1 GTSNPN, CDR2 SVGIG (reference sequence). The germline V and J ends were trimmed by 6 bases and 1 base, with 14 bases remaining between them. The CDR3 runs to 14 residues. The CDR3, as DNA: TGTGCCTGTACCCCGGGTTCCCGCACAGATACGCAGTATTTT. This encodes CACTPGSRTDTQYF.

V gene TRBV2 combines with J gene TRBJ1-2, with a possible D match to TRBD1 (5 bases). The length of the CDR3 is 18 residues. Germline CDR1 SNHLY, CDR2 FYNNEI. Trimming removed 0 bases at V and 6 bases at J, with 23 bases between. This CDR3 reads CASSEAGGRRGAPDGYTF. For the CDR3, the DNA is TGTGCCAGCAGTGAAGCTGGGGGTAGGAGGGGCGCCCCGGATGGCTACACCTTC.

The V gene is TRBV28, the J gene TRBJ1-1, with D unresolved. Germline loops: CDR1 MDHEN, CDR2 SYDVKM. V was trimmed by 5 bases and J by 0 bases, leaving 13 bases between them. The CDR3 contains 15 residues. Here the CDR3 DNA reads TGTGCCAGCAGTGTCTTTGGGGAGTTGAACACTGAAGCTTTCTTT. This translates into CASSVFGELNTEAFF.

The chain carries TRBV7-2 and TRBJ1-1; 8 nucleotides match TRBD1. The junction had 8 bases not matched to a gene; V was cut back by 5 bases and J by 0 bases. CDR3 size: 16 residues. From germline, CDR1 is SGHTA and CDR2 FQGNSA. The CDR3 DNA is TGTGCCAGCAGCGGCCAAGGACAGGGCCTGAACACTGAAGCTTTCTTT. This gives the protein CASSGQGQGLNTEAFF.

The J gene is TRBJ1-3, the V gene TRBV7-9; D gene unclear. Germline V gene data show CDR1 as SEHNR and CDR2 as FQNEAQ (reference sequence). This CDR3 is built from 14 residues. V gave up 2 bases and J gave up 1 base, with 6 bases separating them. The CDR3 nucleotides read TGTGCCAGCAGCTTACCGGGGTCTGGAAACACCATATATTTT. Protein sequence: CASSLPGSGNTIYF.

The chain uses TRBV6-5 and TRBJ1-1; D is unresolved. The germline V gene encodes CDR1 MNHEY and CDR2 SVGAGI. This CDR3 spans 12 amino acids. V lost 5 bases and J 6 bases, leaving 10 bases between the germline ends. The CDR3 is CASSVRGAEAFF. As DNA, the CDR3 is TGTGCCAGCAGTGTTAGAGGCGCTGAAGCTTTCTTT.

This chain links TRBV19 with TRBJ2-1; TRBD2 matches 14 bases. V shed 4 bases and J 8 bases; nucleotides not matched to a gene: 10. The CDR3 is 17 residues long. Germline V gives CDR1 LNHDA, CDR2 SQIVND (reference sequence). Written as DNA, the CDR3 is TGTGCCAGTAGTAGACGGACTAGCGGGAGGAATGTCGATGAGCAGTTCTTC. Its translation: CASSRRTSGRNVDEQFF. Full variable domain (missing parts from reference TRBV19 and TRBJ2-1): DGGITQSPKYLFRKEGQNVTLSCEQNLNHDAMYWYRQDPGQGLRLIYYSQIVNDFQKGDIAEGYSVSREKKESFPLTVTSAQKNPTAFYLCASSRRTSGRNVDEQFFGPGTRLTVL.

The chain uses TRBV13 and TRBJ2-1; TRBD2 matches 11 bases. J gave up 1 base and V 5 bases, and 1 base lay outside the gene matches. Per the germline V gene, CDR1 is PRHDT and CDR2 is FYEKMQ (reference sequence). This CDR3 comprises 15 residues. CDR3 loop: CASSGTSGSYNEQFF. The CDR3 region has the DNA TGTGCCAGCAGCGGGACTAGCGGATCCTACAATGAGCAGTTCTTC. The full variable domain, in which reference TRBV13 and TRBJ2-1 provide the parts outside the CDR3, is AAGVIQSPRHLIKEKRETATLKCYPIPRHDTVYWYQQGPGQDPQFLISFYEKMQSDKGSIPDRFSAQQFSDYHSELNMSSLELGDSALYFCASSGTSGSYNEQFFGPGTRLTVL.

The CDR3 spells CASTQGTSGGNEQFF. DNA of the CDR3: TGCGCCAGCACCCAAGGGACTAGCGGGGGGAATGAGCAGTTCTTC. This chain connects TRBV5-1 to TRBJ2-1, with TRBD2 matching over 15 bases. V was clipped by 6 bases and J by 7 bases; unmatched bases: 5. CDR1 SGHRS and CDR2 YFSETQ come from the germline V gene. The CDR3 consists of 15 residues.

The gene calls are TRBV7-2 and TRBJ1-6, with D possibly matching TRBD1 (6 bases). CDR1 and CDR2 (germline): SGHTA, FQGNSA. CDR3 length: 16 residues. The V gene lost 5 bases and the J gene lost 8 bases, with 19 bases spanning the gap. CDR3 coding DNA: TGTGCCAGCAGCCCGAGCCCGCCAGGGGCACATTCACCCCTCCACTTT. This encodes CASSPSPPGAHSPLHF.

V gene TRBV7-2 combines with J gene TRBJ1-1; D is ambiguous. The CDR3 extends over 14 amino acids. Germline CDR1 reads SGHTA; CDR2 reads FQGNSA. V was clipped by 1 base and J by 1 base, with 7 bases between them. The CDR3 is CASSLEGENTEAFF. The CDR3, as DNA: TGTGCCAGCAGCTTAGAAGGAGAGAACACTGAAGCTTTCTTT.

The rearrangement joins TRBV5-1 to TRBJ2-5; D may be TRBD2 (7 bases). Trimming stripped 2 bases from V and 5 bases from J, with 13 bases between. The CDR3 contains 14 residues. Per germline, CDR1 SGHRS and CDR2 YFSETQ. The CDR3 DNA reads as TGCGCCAGCAGCTTATTACAGGGAGGGGAGACCCAGTACTTC. Translating it yields CASSLLQGGETQYF.

This chain links TRBV6-1 with TRBJ1-2; D not resolved. Per germline, CDR1 MNHNS and CDR2 SASEGT. The ends were cut back, 8 bases at V and 5 bases at J, with 15 bases in the middle. This CDR3 comprises 13 residues. In DNA, the CDR3 is TGTGCCAGCGCAAGATCAAGGGAGTATGGCTACACCTTC. Encoded protein: CASARSREYGYTF.

Concerning this clone: This same CDR3 is encoded by further DNA sequences in the sample. Here the CDR3 reads CASSLSGGAADTQYF. For the CDR3, the DNA is TGTGCCAGCAGTTTGAGCGGGGGGGCCGCAGATACGCAGTATTTT. The chain combines TRBV5-4 with TRBJ2-3; 10 positions match TRBD2. The CDR3 extends over 15 amino acids. The V gene's germline CDR1 is SGHNT and CDR2 YYREEE (reference sequence). With V trimmed by 5 bases and J by 4 bases, 7 bases remained unmatched.

CDR3 bases: TGTGCCAGCAGTTTAGTTGGGACTAGGTCCAATGAGCAGTTCTTC. Residues: CASSLVGTRSNEQFF. The gene calls are TRBV27 and TRBJ2-1, with 8 bases that match TRBD2. This CDR3 has 15 residues. V lost 2 bases, J lost 6 bases, and 6 bases stayed unmatched. The germline V gene has CDR1 MNHEY and CDR2 SMNVEV (reference sequence).

This chain uses TRBV6-5 with TRBJ1-1, with D tentatively TRBD1 (6 bases). CDR3 length: 13 residues. With 6 bases removed from V and 5 bases from J, the gap between germline ends came to 13 bases. The germline CDR1 and CDR2 sequences are MNHEY and SVGAGI. The CDR3 region has the DNA TGTGCCAGCAGCCAGATGACAGGAACTGAAGCTTTCTTT. Amino acid sequence: CASSQMTGTEAFF.

The chain recombines TRBV27 with TRBJ2-7, with 8 bases that match TRBD1. After removal of 8 bases from V and 1 base from J, the junction contained 7 bases not matched to a gene. The CDR3 is 14 residues long. Germline V lookup: CDR1 MNHEY, CDR2 SMNVEV (reference sequence). CDR3 loop: CASSGGAGSYEQYF. Written as DNA, the CDR3 is TGTGCCAGCTCAGGGGGCGCGGGGTCCTACGAGCAGTACTTC.

This chain uses TRBV7-9 with TRBJ2-3, with D unresolved. CDR3 length equals 18 residues. Trimming took off 6 bases at V and 1 base at J, with 23 bases between the two ends. From germline, CDR1 is SEHNR and CDR2 FQNEAQ (reference sequence). CDR3 sequence: CASRYKEASSRGTDTQYF. CDR3 nucleotide sequence: TGTGCCAGCAGATATAAAGAGGCCAGTTCCCGAGGCACAGATACGCAGTATTTT.